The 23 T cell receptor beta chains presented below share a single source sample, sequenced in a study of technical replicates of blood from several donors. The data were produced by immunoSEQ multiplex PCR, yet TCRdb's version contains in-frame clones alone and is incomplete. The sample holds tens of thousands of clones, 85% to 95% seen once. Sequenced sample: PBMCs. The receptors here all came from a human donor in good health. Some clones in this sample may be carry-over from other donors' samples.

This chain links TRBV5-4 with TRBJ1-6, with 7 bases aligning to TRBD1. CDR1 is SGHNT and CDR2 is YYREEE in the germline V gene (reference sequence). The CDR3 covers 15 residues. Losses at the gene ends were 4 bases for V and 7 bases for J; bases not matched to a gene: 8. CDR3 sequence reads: CASSRRQGENSPLHF. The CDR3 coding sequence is TGTGCCAGCAGCCGGAGGCAGGGGGAGAATTCACCCCTCCACTTT.

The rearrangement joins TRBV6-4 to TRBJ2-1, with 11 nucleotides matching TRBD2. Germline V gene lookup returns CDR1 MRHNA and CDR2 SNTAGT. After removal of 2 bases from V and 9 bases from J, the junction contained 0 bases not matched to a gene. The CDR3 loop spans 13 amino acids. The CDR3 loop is CASSDGTSGEQFF. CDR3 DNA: TGTGCCAGCAGTGACGGGACTAGCGGTGAGCAGTTCTTC.

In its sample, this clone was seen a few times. Here the CDR3 reads CASSHIFRGSHEQFF. CDR3 sequence (DNA): TGTGCCAGCAGCCATATTTTCCGCGGGAGCCATGAGCAGTTCTTC. The chain links TRBV4-2 to TRBJ2-1; TRBD2 aligns across 7 bases. The V and J ends lost 3 bases and 8 bases, in that order; junction bases with no gene match: 10. Germline CDR1 and CDR2: LGHNA and YNFKEQ. The CDR3 spans 15 residues.

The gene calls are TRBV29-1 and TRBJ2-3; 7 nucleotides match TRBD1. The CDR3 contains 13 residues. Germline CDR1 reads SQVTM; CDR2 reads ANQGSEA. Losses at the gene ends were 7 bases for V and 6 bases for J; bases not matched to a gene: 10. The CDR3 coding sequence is TGCAGCGGGGCCTACAGGGGTGGGGATACGCAGTATTTT. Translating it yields CSGAYRGGDTQYF.

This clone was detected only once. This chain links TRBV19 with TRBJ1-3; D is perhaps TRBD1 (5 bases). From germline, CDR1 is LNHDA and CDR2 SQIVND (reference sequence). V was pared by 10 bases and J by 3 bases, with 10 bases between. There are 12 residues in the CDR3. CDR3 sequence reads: CATTRGGNTIYF. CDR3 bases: TGTGCCACGACAAGGGGTGGAAACACCATATATTTT.

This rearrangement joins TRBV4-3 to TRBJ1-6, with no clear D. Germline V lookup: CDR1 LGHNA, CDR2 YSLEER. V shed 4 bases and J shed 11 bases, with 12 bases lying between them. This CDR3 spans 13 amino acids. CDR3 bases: TGCGCCAGCAGCCCCCCCAGCGGGACACCCCTCCACTTT. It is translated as CASSPPSGTPLHF.

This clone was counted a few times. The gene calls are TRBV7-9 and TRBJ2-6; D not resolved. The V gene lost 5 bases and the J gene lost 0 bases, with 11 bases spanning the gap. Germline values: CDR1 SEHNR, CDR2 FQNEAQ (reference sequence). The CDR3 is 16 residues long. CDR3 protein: CASSALPSSGANVLTF. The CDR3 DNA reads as TGTGCCAGCAGCGCCTTACCGAGCTCTGGGGCCAACGTCCTGACTTTC.

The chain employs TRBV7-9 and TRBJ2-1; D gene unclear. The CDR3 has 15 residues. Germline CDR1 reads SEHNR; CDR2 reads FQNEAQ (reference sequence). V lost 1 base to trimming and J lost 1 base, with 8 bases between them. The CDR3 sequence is CASSLGSGSYNEQFF. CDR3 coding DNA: TGTGCCAGCAGCTTAGGGTCAGGATCCTACAATGAGCAGTTCTTC.

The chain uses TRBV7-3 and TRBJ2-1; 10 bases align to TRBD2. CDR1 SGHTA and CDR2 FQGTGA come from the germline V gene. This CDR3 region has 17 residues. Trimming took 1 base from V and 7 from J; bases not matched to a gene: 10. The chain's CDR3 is CASSLKSPTSGRNEQFF. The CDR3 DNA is TGTGCCAGCAGCTTAAAGAGCCCGACTAGCGGGCGAAATGAGCAGTTCTTC.

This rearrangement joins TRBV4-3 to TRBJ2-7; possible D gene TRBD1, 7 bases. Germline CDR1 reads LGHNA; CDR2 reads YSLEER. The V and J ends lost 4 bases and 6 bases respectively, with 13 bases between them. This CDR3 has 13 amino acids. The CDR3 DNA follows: TGCGCCAGCAGCCGCGACAGGGACTCCGAGCAGTACTTC. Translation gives CASSRDRDSEQYF.

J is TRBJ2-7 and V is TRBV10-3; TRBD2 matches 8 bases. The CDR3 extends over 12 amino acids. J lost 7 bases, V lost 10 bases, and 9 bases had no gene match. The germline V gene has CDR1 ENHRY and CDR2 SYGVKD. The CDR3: CATGSGRVEQYF. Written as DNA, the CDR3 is TGTGCCACTGGCAGCGGGAGAGTGGAGCAGTACTTC.

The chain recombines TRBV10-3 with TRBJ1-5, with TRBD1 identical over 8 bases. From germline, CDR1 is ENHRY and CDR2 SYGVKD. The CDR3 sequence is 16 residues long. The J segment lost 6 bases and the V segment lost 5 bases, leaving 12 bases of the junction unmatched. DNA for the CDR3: TGTGCCATCAGTCCCGATGGACAGGGATGGTTTCAGCCCCAGCATTTT. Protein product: CAISPDGQGWFQPQHF.

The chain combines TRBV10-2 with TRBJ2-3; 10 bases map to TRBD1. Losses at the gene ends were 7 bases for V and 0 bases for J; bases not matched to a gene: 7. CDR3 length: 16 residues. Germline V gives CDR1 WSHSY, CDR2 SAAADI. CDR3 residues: CASTRGTGASTDTQYF. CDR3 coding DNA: TGCGCCAGCACCAGGGGGACAGGGGCTAGCACAGATACGCAGTATTTT.

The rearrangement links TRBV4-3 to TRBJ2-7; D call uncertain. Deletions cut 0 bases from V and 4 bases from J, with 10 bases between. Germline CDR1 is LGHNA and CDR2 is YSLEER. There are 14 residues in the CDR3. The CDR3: CASSQDRQEYEQYF. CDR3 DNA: TGCGCCAGCAGCCAAGATAGGCAGGAATACGAGCAGTACTTC.

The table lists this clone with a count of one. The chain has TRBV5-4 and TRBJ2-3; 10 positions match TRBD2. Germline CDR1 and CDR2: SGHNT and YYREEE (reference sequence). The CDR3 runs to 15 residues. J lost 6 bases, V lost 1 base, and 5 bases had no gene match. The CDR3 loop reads CASSLPSGGVDTQYF. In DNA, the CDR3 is TGTGCCAGCAGCTTGCCTAGCGGGGGTGTGGATACGCAGTATTTT. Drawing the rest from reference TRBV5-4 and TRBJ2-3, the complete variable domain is ETGVTQSPTHLIKTRGQQVTLRCSSQSGHNTVSWYQQALGQGPQFIFQYYREEENGRGNFPPRFSGLQFPNYSSELNVNALELDDSALYLCASSLPSGGVDTQYFGPGTRLTVL.

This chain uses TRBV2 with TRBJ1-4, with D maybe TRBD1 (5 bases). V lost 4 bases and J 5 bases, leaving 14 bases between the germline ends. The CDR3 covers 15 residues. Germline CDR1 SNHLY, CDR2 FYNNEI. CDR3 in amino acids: CASSGQGARNEKLFF. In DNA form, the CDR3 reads TGTGCCAGCAGTGGGCAGGGCGCGCGCAATGAAAAACTGTTTTTT.

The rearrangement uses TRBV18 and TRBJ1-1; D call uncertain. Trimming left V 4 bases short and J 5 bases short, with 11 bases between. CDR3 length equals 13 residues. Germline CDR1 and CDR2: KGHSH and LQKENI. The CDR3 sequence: CASSQGSGTEAFF. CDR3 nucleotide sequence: TGTGCCAGCTCACAAGGGTCGGGAACTGAAGCTTTCTTT.

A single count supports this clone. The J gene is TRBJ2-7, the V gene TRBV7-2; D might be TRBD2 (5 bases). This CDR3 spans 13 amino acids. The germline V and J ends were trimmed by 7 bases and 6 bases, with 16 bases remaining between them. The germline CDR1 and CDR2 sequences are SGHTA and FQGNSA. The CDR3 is CASTPPASSEQYF. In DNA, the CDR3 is TGTGCCAGCACCCCCCCGGCTAGCAGCGAGCAGTACTTC. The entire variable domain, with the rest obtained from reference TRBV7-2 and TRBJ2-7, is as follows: GAGVSQSPSNKVTEKGKDVELRCDPISGHTALYWYRQSLGQGLEFLIYFQGNSAPDKSGLPSDRFSAERTGGSVSTLTIQRTQQEDSAVYLCASTPPASSEQYFGPGTRLTVT.

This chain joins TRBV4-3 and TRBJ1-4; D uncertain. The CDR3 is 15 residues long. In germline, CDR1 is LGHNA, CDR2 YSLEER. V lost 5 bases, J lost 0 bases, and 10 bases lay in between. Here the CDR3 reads CASSKRTATNEKLFF. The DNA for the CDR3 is TGCGCCAGCAGCAAGCGGACGGCAACTAATGAAAAACTGTTTTTT.

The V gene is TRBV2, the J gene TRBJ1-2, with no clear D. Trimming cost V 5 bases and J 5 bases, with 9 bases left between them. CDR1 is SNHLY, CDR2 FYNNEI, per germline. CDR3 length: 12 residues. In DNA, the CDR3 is TGTGCCAGCAGTCTTTCGGGGTATGGCTACACCTTC. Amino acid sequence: CASSLSGYGYTF.

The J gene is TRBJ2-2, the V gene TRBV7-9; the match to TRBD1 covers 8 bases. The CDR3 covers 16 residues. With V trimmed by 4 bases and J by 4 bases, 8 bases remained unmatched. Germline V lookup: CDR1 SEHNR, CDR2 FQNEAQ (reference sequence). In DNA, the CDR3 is TGTGCCAGCAGCTCGCCGGGACAGGACCTCACCGGGGAGCTGTTTTTT. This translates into CASSSPGQDLTGELFF. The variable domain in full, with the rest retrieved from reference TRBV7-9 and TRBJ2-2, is DTGVSQNPRHKITKRGQNVTFRCDPISEHNRLYWYRQTLGQGPEFLTYFQNEAQLEKSRLLSDRFSAERPKGSFSTLEIQRTEQGDSAMYLCASSSPGQDLTGELFFGEGSRLTVL.

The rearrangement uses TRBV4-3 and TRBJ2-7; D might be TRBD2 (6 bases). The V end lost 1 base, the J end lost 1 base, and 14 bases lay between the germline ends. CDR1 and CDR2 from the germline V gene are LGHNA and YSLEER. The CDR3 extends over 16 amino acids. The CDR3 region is CASSQGYGGGSYEQYF. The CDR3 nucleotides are TGCGCCAGCAGCCAAGGCTACGGGGGTGGTTCCTACGAGCAGTACTTC.

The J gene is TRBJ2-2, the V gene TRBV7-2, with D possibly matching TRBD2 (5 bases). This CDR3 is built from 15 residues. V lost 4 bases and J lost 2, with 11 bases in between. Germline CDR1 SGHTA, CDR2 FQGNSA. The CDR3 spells CASSSLGVNTGELFF. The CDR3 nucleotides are TGTGCCAGCAGCTCCCTCGGGGTAAACACCGGGGAGCTGTTTTTT.